Reported below is one T cell receptor beta chain. Its antigen is unidentified. The data were produced by immunoSEQ multiplex PCR, yet TCRdb's version contains in-frame clones alone and is incomplete. The table has approximately 1.1 million clones, around three quarters seen once. The data originate from a study of shared clonotypes between healthy human individuals. Whole-study findings and limits: In contrast to clonotypes shared by all four donors, non-shared clonotypes had lower generation probabilities. Naive subsets generally exceeded memory subsets in estimated richness.

This CDR3 contains 11 residues. Trimming took off 5 bases at V and 2 bases at J, with 4 bases between the two ends. CDR1 is MNHEY, CDR2 SMNVEV, per germline (reference sequence). The sequenced sample consisted of memory CD4+ T cells from PBMCs. As for subset: CD45RA-negative fraction. This chain uses TRBV27 with TRBJ2-7; D ambiguous. The receptor comes from a man younger than 35 in good health. Some clones in this sample may be carry-over from other donors' samples. CDR3 sequence: CASSPTYEQYF. The DNA of the CDR3 is TGTGCCAGCAGTCCTACCTACGAGCAGTACTTC.